This T cell receptor (beta chain) was identified in a study of cytomegalovirus exposure and HLA in healthy donors (dated by TCRdb to between 2016 and 2019). For the study in its entirety: In an earlier analysis of several hundred of the donors, roughly 300 Gb of sequence data and about 110 million unique TCR beta sequences from roughly 190 million T cells were reported. Around 330 gigabases of sequencing data and approximately 91 million unique TCR sequences made up an early release that covered 500 to 700 HLA-typed donors. Of the 398 genotyped donors, 65% to 90% were placed in the genetic ancestry cluster associated with self-reported Caucasian donors. The aim of the study was to test whether cataloging public T cell receptors could identify signatures of past pathogen exposure. The study profiled the T cell repertoires of approximately 700 subjects by immunosequencing and related them to cytomegalovirus serostatus. Along with the approximately 650-subject first cohort, a separate validation cohort of over 90 different subjects was used. High-throughput TCR immunosequencing, statistical association of individual TCRs with disease status, and machine learning were combined to predict cytomegalovirus infection status. A later analysis re-examined previously published TCR beta repertoires from 610 or so donors and added high-resolution HLA genotyping to investigate patterns of TCR occurrence. In the later analysis, no new phenotypic data were used to find candidate immune exposures; instead, reliance was placed on TCR beta sequences and their occurrence across donors. In an earlier analysis of about 590 of the donors, high-throughput TCR beta sequencing was used to judge whether each TCR beta V gene segment behaved as functional or pseudogenic. Alongside the repertoire data, information on donor age, sex, ethnicity and CMV serostatus was compiled. A later genetic analysis used genome-wide SNP genotypes for about 60% of the roughly 700 donors, treating that subset as a discovery cohort. All discovery cohort repertoires had been generated using a single sequencing platform. Class I and class II HLA loci were covered by the typing at four-digit resolution. Typing coverage differed by locus: A, B, C, DRB1 and DQB1 were typed in about 629-640 donors, DQA1 in about 510, DPA1 in around 600, and DPB1 in just under 480. About 5 DR-DQ haplotypes were handled as single units for association and clustering, since linkage in the cohort was strong. Across approximately 400 genotyped donors of the cohort, an average of roughly 250,000 unique TCR beta nucleotide sequences per donor were sequenced, and roughly a sixth of those sequences were non-productive. Here is what the overall study found, with its caveats: A further reported finding was that TCR beta sequences accurately predicted the HLA-A and HLA-B alleles for most subjects in the first cohort. Because HLA typing was unavailable for some donors at each locus, only the typed subset was used in association tests. In this cohort, only TCR beta chains were sequenced, and detectable features were limited by the absence of alpha or paired-chain data. According to a later analysis, most CMV-associated TCR beta chains appeared to be HLA-restricted, and the HLA associations seemed to be driven largely by CMV exposure. It was suggested by the authors that the approach could potentially be generalized to other disease states and immunological phenotypes. According to a later analysis, TCR association rates differed among HLA loci, with DRB1 alleles showing the most associated TCRs and HLA-C alleles showing the fewest. Linkage disequilibrium might explain the correlated functional status among segregating V segments, but an unknown experimental factor could not be ruled out. V-gene and J-gene trimming of TCR beta chains was associated with a missense DCLRE1C variant in a later genetic analysis, and the association was replicated in an independent cohort. A few of the identified cytomegalovirus-associated TCR beta chains were confirmed in vitro to be specific for cytomegalovirus antigens. According to a later genetic analysis, donors in an Asian-associated ancestry cluster had fewer N-insertions in productive TCRs than the roughly 700-donor mean. According to a later analysis, parvovirus B19, influenza, CMV and Epstein-Barr virus appeared linked to several top co-occurrence clusters. Roughly uniform sequencing depth across donors was assumed in presence/absence analyses, although this assumption may not hold. In an earlier analysis of fewer than 700 of the donors, most TCR beta V segments appeared in productive rearrangements about 87% or about 30% of the time, broadly matching IMGT annotations. The classifier was reported to diagnose cytomegalovirus status with high specificity and sensitivity in both the original cohort and the validation cohort. In the study, around 160 TCR beta chains were listed as associated with cytomegalovirus. Strong co-occurrence of HLA alleles, especially DR and DQ, made assigning TCR associations to individual alleles difficult. Because counts were too low, seventeen rarely observed V segments, including chromosome 9 orphons, were excluded from the earlier analysis of fewer than 650 of the donors. In a later analysis, HLA-associated TCR beta chains were found to be more clonally expanded and to have lower generation probabilities than equally common non-associated chains. Immune exposure information for the cohort was limited to CMV serostatus. At a false discovery rate of 0.05, a later analysis linked 16,951 TCR beta sequences to specific HLA alleles. Most TCR sequences were observed very rarely across donors, whereas some public TCRs were present in many individuals. A cluster of highly shared sequence variants was judged likely to represent a technical artifact of the sequencing pipeline. Some IMGT-functional V segments, including TRBV6-2 and TRBV6-3, could not be told apart with the 87-base-pair reads, so those segments were excluded.

The cohort comprised around 700 healthy bone marrow donors. At the time of sampling, all cohort members were nominally healthy, though unrecorded immune exposures were likely present. The donor was CMV seronegative and belonged to the group of around 400 seronegative cohort members. A peripheral blood sample was collected from each donor, and TCR beta sequencing was performed on peripheral blood mononuclear cells. The Qiagen DNeasy Blood Extraction Kit was used to extract genomic DNA from the blood cell samples. The germline V gene sets CDR1 to MNHEY and CDR2 to SVGAGI. The CDR3 sequence holds 15 residues, the cysteine and phenylalanine included. The retained sequence is limited to the CDR3, 45 bases, with the frame set at the first base. The germline V and J ends show losses of 6 bases and 4 bases respectively, and no gene match explains 9 bases of the junction. This clone was recorded once. Its cognate antigen has yet to be identified. No much larger clone is present one base from it, and per-base qualities are unavailable.

The protocol used for the library was the immunoSEQ multiplex PCR assay. For the multiplex PCR, a mixture combining 60 forward primers for TCR Vbeta segments and 13 reverse primers for TCR Jbeta segments was used. The CDR3 region of rearranged TCR beta genes was amplified from genomic DNA by a multiplex PCR assay. The Illumina HiSeq System was used to sequence the amplified TCR beta libraries as 87-base-pair reads. In the authors' own workflow: In a later analysis, 80 million or so unique TCR beta chains were counted across the 690 or so repertoires, and approximately 11 million of these chains were shared by at least two donors. Raw reads were error-corrected and collapsed into unique sequences with a nearest-neighbor algorithm that merged closely related sequences to remove PCR and sequencing errors. V, D and J gene segments were assigned by aligning CDR3 sequences to IMGT reference sequences. For a sequence to be retained, a match of at least six nucleotides to both a V gene segment and a J gene segment was required. A rearrangement counted as productive if the CDR3 had no stop codons and remained in frame with V and J, and every other rearrangement counted as non-productive. CDR3 was defined according to IMGT convention as the region running from the second conserved V-encoded cysteine to the conserved J-encoded phenylalanine. The earlier analysis of roughly 590 of the donors excluded any sequence lacking an unambiguous match to a single V gene segment. An earlier analysis of 500 to 600 of the donors classified V segments as functional when productive rearrangements were above 56.7% and as segregating when the standard deviation between donors was above 5%. A statistical classification framework was built to diagnose cytomegalovirus status from the catalog of TCR beta chain sequences. In a later analysis, V and J genes were assigned by comparing TCR nucleotide sequences against IMGT/GENE-DB human TR gene sequences. The TCRdist pipeline was used in a later analysis to assign CDR3 sequences and most-parsimonious VDJ recombination scenarios. A later analysis defined each TCR beta chain by its CDR3 amino acid sequence plus V-gene family, and excluded reads lacking a unique V-gene family. To address suspected cross-contamination and a sequencing artifact, a later analysis removed several hundred highly shared, low-generation-probability nucleotide sequences. In a later analysis, a clonal expansion index was calculated for each public chain from normalized within-repertoire ranks of inferred template counts. Generation probabilities in a later analysis came from a VDJ recombination model fitted to out-of-frame rearrangements, and those results were checked against IGoR. In a later analysis, TCR-TCR, TCR-HLA and TCR-CMV co-occurrence was scored with hypergeometric tests, and a repertoire-size bias correction was applied to TCR pairs. In a later analysis, false discovery rates were estimated by permuting HLA or CMV assignments 20 times. In a later analysis, co-occurring TCRs were grouped using DBSCAN, and TCRdist sequence similarity was added for clustering within HLA-allele-positive subsets. Co-occurrence clustering excluded repertoires with fewer than 30,000 or more than 120,000 public chains, plus five with anomalous nucleotide sharing. TCRdb limited this immuneACCESS table to in-frame rearrangements with V and J called. A share of clones is missing; checked studies link under half to unresolved V genes, and the rest is unexplained. V and J calls and clone size are given by that table; D and trimming were obtained from the DNA. Across this sample there are approximately 200,000 clones, with roughly 80% seen only once. The leading ten clones occupy approximately 0.22% of the sample.

The chain is encoded by TRBV6-5 joined to TRBJ2-7; 10 of the junction bases match TRBD2. The specimen sequenced was PBMCs. The receptor comes from a girl under 10 years old in good health and CMV-seronegative. DNA sequence: TGTGCCAGCAGAAGGGCTAGCGGGAGTGATTACGAGCAGTACTTC. It translates as CASRRASGSDYEQYF.